A single T cell receptor beta chain is shown here with its context. This clone's antigen is unknown. No per-base quality is available; no much larger clone lies one base away. The CDR3 numbers 13 residues from cysteine through phenylalanine. Only CDR3 DNA remains: 39 bases, in frame from the first base. CDR1 SGHRS and CDR2 YFSETQ were looked up in the germline V gene. V loses 7 bases at its end and J loses 3 bases; junction bases beyond the gene matches: 6. Libraries were made using the immunoSEQ multiplex PCR assay. For the multiplex PCR, a mixture combining 60 forward primers for TCR Vbeta segments and 13 reverse primers for TCR Jbeta segments was used. Amplification of the CDR3 region of rearranged TCR beta genes was performed with a multiplex PCR assay on genomic DNA. The amplified TCR beta libraries were sequenced on the Illumina HiSeq System as 87-base-pair reads. The source study handled its data this way. In a later analysis, roughly 80 million unique TCR beta chains were counted across the roughly 670 repertoires, and about 9.9 million of these chains were shared by at least two donors. A nearest-neighbor algorithm error-corrected the raw reads and collapsed the reads into unique sequences, merging closely related sequences to remove PCR and sequencing errors. CDR3 sequences were aligned to IMGT reference sequences to assign V, D and J gene segments. Each retained sequence needed at least a six-nucleotide match to both a V gene segment and a J gene segment. Rearrangements were classified as productive when the CDR3 lacked stop codons and remained in frame with V and J, and all other rearrangements were classified as non-productive. CDR3 was defined according to IMGT convention as the region running from the second conserved V-encoded cysteine to the conserved J-encoded phenylalanine. The earlier analysis of around 640 of the donors excluded sequences that lacked an unambiguous match to a single V gene segment. An earlier analysis of 450 to 650 of the donors called V segments functional above 56.7% productive rearrangements and segregating when the between-donor standard deviation exceeded 5%. To diagnose cytomegalovirus status from the catalog of TCR beta chain sequences, a statistical classification framework was built. V and J gene assignment, in a later analysis, came from comparing TCR nucleotide sequences with IMGT/GENE-DB human TR gene sequences. The TCRdist pipeline was used in a later analysis to assign CDR3 sequences and most-parsimonious VDJ recombination scenarios. In a later analysis, each TCR beta chain was defined by its CDR3 amino acid sequence together with its V-gene family, and reads without a unique V-gene family were excluded. To address suspected cross-contamination and a sequencing artifact, a later analysis removed 592 highly shared, low-generation-probability nucleotide sequences. For each public chain, a later analysis derived a clonal expansion index from normalized ranks of inferred template counts within each repertoire. In a later analysis, generation probabilities were computed using a VDJ recombination model fitted to out-of-frame rearrangements, and the results were checked against IGoR. Hypergeometric tests were used in a later analysis to score TCR-TCR, TCR-HLA and TCR-CMV co-occurrence, with a repertoire-size bias correction applied to the TCR pairs. In a later analysis, false discovery rates were estimated by permuting HLA or CMV assignments 20 times. In a later analysis, co-occurring TCRs were grouped with DBSCAN, and TCRdist sequence similarity was added when clustering was performed within HLA-allele-positive subsets. Co-occurrence clustering excluded repertoires with fewer than 30,000 or more than 120,000 public chains, plus five with anomalous nucleotide sharing. TCRdb mirrors the immuneACCESS table, restricted to in-frame sequences. Some clones are absent from its copies; in checked studies, under half trace to an unresolved V gene, and the reason for the others is unknown. That table supplies the V and J calls and clone size; D and trimming were determined from the DNA. The sample table shows 180,000 or so clones, and about 80% are seen once. The ten largest clonotypes hold less than 2% of the sample.

These data belong to a study of cytomegalovirus exposure and HLA in healthy donors (dated 2017 in TCRdb). About the study as a whole: In an earlier analysis of about 560 of the donors, about 260 Gb of sequence data and 90 million to 130 million unique TCR beta sequences from about 179 million T cells were reported. Approximately 330 gigabases of sequencing data and around 90 million unique TCR sequences made up an early release that covered roughly 670 HLA-typed donors. The genetic ancestry cluster associated with self-reported Caucasian donors included around four fifths of the 300 to 400 genotyped donors. The study aimed to test whether signatures of past pathogen exposure could be identified by cataloging public T cell receptors. The study used immunosequencing to profile the T cell repertoires of hundreds of subjects and linked those repertoires to cytomegalovirus serostatus. Along with the approximately 700-subject first cohort, a separate validation cohort of 120 different subjects was used. The study combined high-throughput TCR immunosequencing, statistical association of individual TCRs with disease status, and machine learning to predict cytomegalovirus infection status. A later analysis re-examined previously published TCR beta repertoires from 500 to 700 donors and added high-resolution HLA genotyping to investigate patterns of TCR occurrence. Rather than drawing on any new phenotypic data, the later analysis identified candidate immune exposures from TCR beta sequences and the way those sequences occurred across donors. An earlier analysis of 450 to 750 of the donors used high-throughput TCR beta sequencing to judge whether each TCR beta V gene segment behaved as functional or pseudogenic. Donor age, sex, ethnicity and CMV serostatus were compiled together with the repertoire data. A later genetic analysis used genome-wide SNP genotypes for about three fifths of the 666 donors, treating that subset as a discovery cohort. Every discovery cohort repertoire had been produced on one sequencing platform. Both class I and class II loci were covered by HLA typing, at four-digit resolution. Typing coverage varied by locus: 629-630 donors for A, B, C, DRB1 and DQB1; more than 500 for DQA1; approximately 610 for DPA1; about 450 for DPB1. Because of strong linkage in the cohort, five DR-DQ haplotypes were treated as single units for association and clustering. Among around 400 genotyped donors of the cohort, an average of roughly 240,000 unique TCR beta nucleotide sequences were sequenced per donor, around 20% of them non-productive.

Broad study findings and their caveats: Three of the identified cytomegalovirus-associated TCR beta chains were confirmed in vitro to be specific for cytomegalovirus antigens. Broadly in line with IMGT annotations, most TCR beta V segments showed up in productive rearrangements about 87% or about 30% of the time in an earlier analysis of around 600 of the donors. A later analysis found that TCR association rates varied across HLA loci, with DRB1 alleles showing the most associated TCRs and HLA-C alleles the fewest. The classifier was reported to diagnose cytomegalovirus status with high specificity and sensitivity in both the original and validation cohorts. A further reported finding was that TCR beta sequences accurately predicted the HLA-A and HLA-B alleles for most subjects in the first cohort. When HLA alleles, especially DR and DQ, strongly co-occurred, TCR associations were difficult to assign to individual alleles. HLA typing was unavailable for some donors at each locus, so association tests used only the typed subset. It was suggested by the authors that the approach could potentially be generalized to other disease states and immunological phenotypes. The only immune exposure information available for the cohort was CMV serostatus. Some IMGT-functional V segments, including TRBV6-2 and TRBV6-3, could not be told apart with the 87-base-pair reads, so those segments were excluded. Most TCR sequences were seen in very few donors, while some public TCRs were found in many individuals. According to a later analysis, parvovirus B19, influenza, CMV and Epstein-Barr virus appeared linked to several top co-occurrence clusters. A later analysis associated about 17,000 TCR beta sequences with specific HLA alleles at a false discovery rate of 0.05. Presence/absence analyses assumed roughly uniform sequencing depth across donors, an assumption that may not hold. The study gave a list of some 150 TCR beta chains associated with cytomegalovirus. Linkage disequilibrium might explain the correlated functional status among segregating V segments, but an unknown experimental factor could not be ruled out. A later analysis found that most CMV-associated TCR beta chains appeared HLA-restricted, with HLA associations seemingly driven largely by CMV exposure. Only TCR beta chains were sequenced in this cohort, and the absence of alpha or paired-chain data limited detectable features. According to a later genetic analysis, donors in an Asian-associated ancestry cluster had fewer N-insertions in productive TCRs than the approximately 630-donor mean. A cluster of highly shared sequence variants was judged likely to represent a technical artifact of the sequencing pipeline. V-gene and J-gene trimming of TCR beta chains was associated with a missense DCLRE1C variant in a later genetic analysis, and the association was replicated in an independent cohort. In a later analysis, HLA-associated TCR beta chains showed more clonal expansion and lower generation probabilities than non-associated chains that were equally common. The earlier analysis of 587 of the donors excluded fewer than 20 rarely observed V segments, including chromosome 9 orphons, because counts were too low.

The cohort was made up of under 800 healthy bone marrow donors. All cohort members were sampled while nominally healthy, although unrecorded immune exposures were likely present. The donor tested CMV seronegative, placing the donor among the approximately 360 seronegative members of the cohort. A peripheral blood sample was collected from each donor, and TCR beta sequencing was performed on peripheral blood mononuclear cells. The Qiagen DNeasy Blood Extraction Kit was used to extract genomic DNA from the blood cell samples. This chain joins TRBV5-1 to TRBJ2-7; TRBD2 matches 8 bases in the middle. The source is a man aged 35-49 years in good health and CMV-seronegative. Source material: PBMCs. The bases read TGCGCCAGCTCGGGAGGGCAGGGCTACGAGCAGTACTTC. Its amino acids are CASSGGQGYEQYF.